This passage covers 2 T cell receptor beta chains from one sample sequenced in a study of blood T cell repertoires in COVID-19. Sequencing used immunoSEQ multiplex PCR; TCRdb keeps in-frame clones, though not all of them. Of approximately 260,000 clones in the sample, around 82% were seen once. The material sequenced was peripheral blood. The receptors come from an elderly woman with active or convalescent COVID-19.

The V call is TRBV18, the J call TRBJ2-7; D not certain. The germline CDR1 and CDR2 sequences are KGHSH and LQKENI. This CDR3 spans 13 amino acids. Trimming cost V 0 bases and J 3 bases, with 6 bases left between them. The CDR3: CASSPPSVYEQYF. CDR3 bases: TGTGCCAGCTCACCACCATCGGTCTACGAGCAGTACTTC. The whole variable domain, filled in from reference TRBV18 and TRBJ2-7, reads NAGVMQNPRHLVRRRGQEARLRCSPMKGHSHVYWYRQLPEEGLKFMVYLQKENIIDESGMPKERFSAEFPKEGPSILRIQQVVRGDSAAYFCASSPPSVYEQYFGPGTRLTVT.

The chain combines TRBV10-3 with TRBJ2-1, with 16 bases lining up with TRBD2. V shed 3 bases and J 3 bases; nucleotides not matched to a gene: 8. Germline assignment: CDR1 ENHRY and CDR2 SYGVKD. This CDR3 is built from 19 residues. CDR3 sequence reads: CAISDQGTSGGVSYNEQFF. DNA of the CDR3: TGTGCCATCAGTGATCAGGGGACTAGCGGGGGGGTAAGCTACAATGAGCAGTTCTTC.